The next 8 T cell receptor beta chains were all read from a single sample in a study of T cells in Graves' hyperthyroidism and ophthalmopathy. What was amplified from RNA transcripts were TCR beta CDR3 regions. TCR CDR3 underwent first-round RT-PCR with the HTBI primer set. MiXCR was run by TCRdb on the multiplex PCR reads, yielding one entry per CDR3 protein. The data hold a few hundred thousand distinct CDR3 sequences, with under 60% observed a single time. The specimen sequenced was peripheral blood or thyroid tissue (not recorded which). The receptors shown here come from a woman under 30 with Graves' hyperthyroidism.

This clonotype was found many times. The V gene is TRBV20-1, the J gene TRBJ2-7; maybe TRBD2 (5 bases). CDR1 is DFQATT, CDR2 SNEGSKA, per germline (reference sequence). This CDR3 spans 14 amino acids. Trimming removed 6 bases at V and 7 bases at J, with 22 bases between. CDR3 in amino acids: CSANPGRAVREQYF. CDR3 in DNA: TGCAGTGCCAACCCTGGGCGGGCGGTCAGAGAGCAGTACTTC.

The chain is built from TRBV29-1 and TRBJ2-7; D not certain. The CDR3 covers 13 residues. V lost 8 bases and J 0 bases, leaving 14 bases between the germline ends. Germline V lookup: CDR1 SQVTM, CDR2 ANQGSEA. The DNA for the CDR3 is TGCAGCTGGGGTATTGGATTCTCCTACGAGCAGTACTTC. Translated, it gives CSWGIGFSYEQYF.

This sequence joins TRBV5-8 and TRBJ2-2; TRBD1 agrees at 8 bases. V was clipped by 4 bases and J by 9 bases; unmatched bases: 14. The CDR3 contains 16 residues. Per germline, CDR1 SGHTS and CDR2 YDEGEE. CDR3 protein: CASSQWTGPKGRELFF. The CDR3 bases are TGTGCCAGCAGCCAGTGGACAGGGCCGAAAGGCCGGGAGCTGTTTTTT.

At least ten counts were recorded for this clonotype. The chain recombines TRBV2 with TRBJ1-4; D remains ambiguous. Trimming cost V 1 base and J 8 bases, with 11 bases left between them. Germline CDR1 is SNHLY and CDR2 is FYNNEI. This CDR3 comprises 14 residues. The CDR3 here is CASSEVGFREKLFF. Here the CDR3 DNA reads TGTGCCAGCAGTGAAGTGGGGTTTCGGGAAAAACTGTTTTTT. The variable domain in full, completed from reference TRBV2 and TRBJ1-4, reads EPEVTQTPSHQVTQMGQEVILRCVPISNHLYFYWYRQILGQKVEFLVSFYNNEISEKSEIFDDQFSVERPDGSNFTLKIRSTKLEDSAMYFCASSEVGFREKLFFGSGTQLSVL.

This clonotype was counted a single time. Relative to the germline gene, one junction end is altered; a read error may explain this. The chain combines TRBV29-1 with TRBJ1-5, with TRBD1 matching over 8 bases. The CDR3 spans 14 residues. CDR1 and CDR2 (germline): SQVTM, ANQGSEA. This chain's CDR3 is CSVAGTVTGAGELF. CDR3 in DNA: TGCAGCGTCGCCGGGACAGTGACAGGGGCCGGGGAGCTGTTT. Full variable domain (missing parts from reference TRBV29-1 and TRBJ1-5): SAVISQKPSRDICQRGTSLTIQCQVDSQVTMMFWYRQQPGQSLTLIATANQGSEATYESGFVIDKFPISRPNLTFSTLTVSNMSPEDSSIYLCSVAGTVTGAGELFGDGTRLSIL.

In this sample, this clonotype turned up many times. The chain recombines TRBV10-3 with TRBJ2-7; the match to TRBD2 covers 10 bases. The V gene's germline CDR1 is ENHRY and CDR2 SYGVKD. V gave up 5 bases and J gave up 3 bases; unmatched junction bases: 4. The CDR3 covers 14 residues. CDR3 amino acids: CAISRTSGDYEQYF. The DNA of the CDR3 is TGTGCCATCAGTCGGACTAGCGGAGACTACGAGCAGTACTTC.

A remark on this clonotype: A much larger clone lies one base from this, so it may be a read error. The CDR3 carries no conserved terminal phenylalanine or tryptophan, so it likely arises from a read error. J is TRBJ2-7 and V is TRBV7-2; D tentatively fits TRBD1 or TRBD2 (5 bases each). Trimming left V 4 bases short and J 2 bases short, with 12 bases between. The length of the CDR3 is 14 residues. The germline V gene has CDR1 SGHTA and CDR2 FQGNSA. The DNA for the CDR3 is TGTGCCAGCAGCTCCCCGAGGGACCCCTACGAGCAGTACCTC. Translating gives CASSSPRDPYEQYL.

This chain joins TRBV14 and TRBJ2-3, with TRBD2 as a possible D gene (6 bases). From germline, CDR1 is SGHDN and CDR2 FVKESK. V was cut by 0 bases and J by 5 bases, with 15 bases left in between. The length of the CDR3 is 16 residues. The CDR3 DNA sequence: TGTGCCAGCAGCCAAGATGCAACTAGCTTTGGAGATACGCAGTATTTT. Its translation is CASSQDATSFGDTQYF.